The text below deals with one TCR beta chain. What it recognizes is unknown. CDR3 length equals 15 residues. From germline, CDR1 is MNHEY and CDR2 SMNVEV (reference sequence). V gave up 4 bases and J gave up 4 bases; unmatched junction bases: 6. Stem cell-like memory, regulatory, central memory and naive CD4+ cells were sorted via CD45RO/CCR7/CD25/CD127/CD95/CD27. The sequenced template was cDNA made from the entire isolated RNA. This table comes from immunoSEQ multiplex PCR, and its TCRdb copy is limited to in-frame clones, with some not included. The profile shows 300,000 to 350,000 clones, around an eighth of them singletons. This sample is drawn from a study of beta chain features in type 1 diabetes. Study-wide background: Researchers looked at over 100,000,000 sorted cells across all samples.

Study findings and constraints: Moderately but significantly shorter TCRB CDR3s were found in Type 1 diabetes patients in all four CD4+ subsets.

The TCR sequence derives from a woman younger than 35 with type 1 diabetes. The gene calls are TRBV27 and TRBJ2-1, with 8 bases aligning to TRBD2. What was sequenced was naive CD4+ T cells from blood. In DNA form, the CDR3 reads TGTGCCAGCAGTTCAATAGCGGGATCATACAATGAGCAGTTCTTC. Its protein is CASSSIAGSYNEQFF.